This TCR beta chain was observed in a study of cytomegalovirus exposure and HLA in healthy donors. Findings of the study overall: In a later analysis, TCR association rates varied by HLA locus: DRB1 most, HLA-C fewest.

The PCR employed 60 Vbeta primers together with 13 Jbeta primers. Repertoires were generated with immunoSEQ multiplex PCR, while TCRdb's copy carries only in-frame clones and drops some. The sample carries 150,000 or so clones, approximately 80% recorded once. For this clone: The target antigen is unknown.

Material: PBMCs. The source is a man aged 25-45 years in good health and CMV-seropositive.

This CDR3 reads CASSSRTGGYEQYF. The DNA of the CDR3 is TGTGCCAGTAGTTCCCGGACAGGGGGGTACGAGCAGTACTTC. The J gene is TRBJ2-7, the V gene TRBV19; 10 positions match TRBD1. Trimming cost V 5 bases and J 4 bases; bases outside gene matches: 5. There are 14 residues in the CDR3. Germline CDR1 is LNHDA and CDR2 is SQIVND (reference sequence).